Each of the 8 T cell receptor beta chains below was sequenced from the same sample in a study of human T cells and chemical hapten exposure. Time point defined: patch test 3, about 24 weeks after DPC sensitization. Treatment given: therapeutic diphenylcyclopropenone sensitization with weekly scalp DPC. TCRdb recomputed calls from the RACE reads with MiXCR, one row per CDR3 protein. The table lists 70,000 to 90,000 distinct CDR3 sequences, 10% to 13% of them singletons, with over 3.5% in the top ten. The sample was whole blood, taken in connection with sensitization to the hapten diphenylcyclopropenone (DPC). Source of these receptors: a woman between 50 and 59 years old with alopecia areata. Some clones in this sample may be carry-over from other donors' samples.

The chain employs TRBV29-1 and TRBJ2-5; 7 nucleotides line up with TRBD2. The germline gives CDR1 SQVTM, CDR2 ANQGSEA. The V segment lost 4 bases and the J segment 5 bases; nucleotides outside the gene matches: 13. The CDR3 spans 15 residues. For the CDR3, the DNA is TGCAGCGTTGGAGGGCGGGGGAGGAATGAGGAGACCCAGTACTTC. Translating it yields CSVGGRGRNEETQYF.

The V gene is TRBV11-2, the J gene TRBJ2-3; TRBD1 agrees at 7 bases. Germline loops: CDR1 SGHAT, CDR2 FQNNGV. CDR3 size: 15 residues. V dropped 3 bases and J dropped 1; count of bases not matched to a gene: 4. CDR3 amino acids: CASSLRQGGTDTQYF. CDR3 nucleotide sequence: TGTGCCAGCAGCTTGAGACAGGGCGGCACAGATACGCAGTATTTT.

In this sample, this clonotype turned up many times. CDR3 DNA: TGCAGTGCCAAAGGACAGGGGCTACGAGGCTACACCTTC. Its translation is CSAKGQGLRGYTF. This chain joins TRBV20-1 and TRBJ1-2, with 9 bases matching TRBD1. The CDR3 runs 13 residues. Germline V lookup: CDR1 DFQATT, CDR2 SNEGSKA (reference sequence). Trimming cost V 6 bases and J 8 bases; bases outside gene matches: 10.

In the case of this clonotype: A junction boundary mismatches the germline segment, possibly from a read error. This chain links TRBV11-2 with TRBJ2-7; tentative D call: TRBD1 (6 bases). The CDR3 is made up of 11 amino acids. Per the germline V gene, CDR1 is SGHAT and CDR2 is FQNNGV. The CDR3 sequence: CASSLSGGQHF. The CDR3 DNA reads TGTGCCAGCAGCTTATCTGGCGGACAGCACTTC.

This clonotype was seen repeatedly, ten times or more. V is TRBV6-5 and J is TRBJ1-6; D remains ambiguous. The germline gives CDR1 MNHEY, CDR2 SVGAGI. The CDR3 runs to 14 residues. V was shortened by 7 bases and J by 6 bases, with 13 bases between the two germline ends. The CDR3 DNA is TGTGCCAGCAACCCCGGAGTTAGTAATTCACCCCTCCACTTT. Translation: CASNPGVSNSPLHF.

There are many counts of this clonotype. The chain links TRBV6-6 to TRBJ1-2; D gene uncertain. The germline gives CDR1 MNHNY, CDR2 SVGAGI (reference sequence). Trimming removed 7 bases at V and 4 bases at J, with 13 bases between. This CDR3 comprises 13 residues. The CDR3 coding sequence is TGTGCCAGCATCGGGGAGCCCCTCTATGGCTACACCTTC. This sequence encodes CASIGEPLYGYTF.

This clonotype was observed a handful of times. This CDR3 reads CASSPAPGVQETQYF. The CDR3 DNA sequence: TGTGCCAGCAGCCCCGCCCCAGGGGTACAAGAGACCCAGTACTTC. The chain employs TRBV11-2 and TRBJ2-5, with D perhaps TRBD1 (6 bases). Germline V gene sequence: CDR1 SGHAT, CDR2 FQNNGV. The CDR3 has 15 amino acids. The V end was cut by 5 bases, the J end by 2 bases, with 15 bases between.

The rearrangement uses TRBV12-3 or TRBV12-4 and TRBJ2-3; 9 bases map to TRBD2. The CDR3 is made up of 15 amino acids. V shed 6 bases, J shed 6 bases, and the junction held 10 bases outside the gene matches. CDR3 coding DNA: TGTGCCAGCAGAAACTTAGCGGGAGCGGGGGATACGCAGTATTTT. Translating it yields CASRNLAGAGDTQYF.